The 29 T cell receptor beta chains below were found in one sample sequenced in a study of T cell repertoires in cytomegalovirus infection. Their antigens remain unidentified. TCRdb used MiXCR to reprocess the reads, holding one entry per CDR3 protein. The table has about 920,000 distinct CDR3 sequences, approximately 30% seen once; the top ten hold around 15%. The source material was cultured CD8+ T cells from PBMCs, sampled from culture after CMV antigen stimulation. Receptors were obtained from a human donor in good health (CMV status not recorded). Some clones in this sample may be carry-over from other donors' samples.

This chain links TRBV7-9 with TRBJ1-1; no clear D. Looked up from germline, CDR1 is SEHNR and CDR2 is FQNEAQ (reference sequence). The CDR3 covers 12 residues. The CDR3 coding sequence is TGTTCGACTCGCGGGCTGAACACTGAAGCTTTCTTT. It encodes CSTRGLNTEAFF.

This clonotype showed up many times. The chain couples TRBV6-5 to TRBJ1-1; 7 nucleotides match TRBD1. The J segment lost 2 bases and the V segment lost 6 bases, leaving 9 bases of the junction unmatched. The CDR3 runs 15 residues. Germline CDR1 MNHEY, CDR2 SVGAGI. The chain's CDR3 is CASSLETGTNTEAFF. In nucleotides, the CDR3 is TGTGCCAGCAGCCTGGAGACAGGGACTAACACTGAAGCTTTCTTT.

This clonotype was counted ten times or more. The V call is TRBV11-3, the J call TRBJ1-4; 7 bases are shared with TRBD1. This CDR3 has 15 amino acids. The V gene end was trimmed by 5 bases and the J gene end by 0 bases; junction bases not matched to a gene: 3. From germline, CDR1 is SGHNT and CDR2 YENEEA. CDR3 amino acids: CASSAGTATNEKLFF. CDR3 sequence (DNA): TGTGCCAGCAGCGCGGGGACAGCAACTAATGAAAAACTGTTTTTT.

The chain is built from TRBV7-2 and TRBJ1-3, with D possibly matching TRBD1 (5 bases). V lost 2 bases to trimming and J lost 3 bases, with 20 bases between them. Germline loops: CDR1 SGHTA, CDR2 FQGNSA. The CDR3 totals 18 residues. CDR3: CASSLNLGPNHFGNTIYF. The CDR3 coding sequence is TGTGCCAGCAGCTTAAACCTGGGGCCGAATCATTTTGGAAACACCATATATTTT.

There are a few counts of this clonotype. V and J are TRBV9 and TRBJ2-1; maybe TRBD1 (8 bases). The V gene's germline CDR1 is SGDLS and CDR2 YYNGEE. Trimming pared 4 bases from V and 5 bases from J, leaving 19 bases between. CDR3 length: 16 residues. The CDR3 here is CASSPGGGGLDNEQFF. The CDR3 coding sequence is TGTGCCAGCAGCCCAGGGGGCGGGGGACTCGACAATGAGCAGTTCTTC.

This clonotype was detected only a few times. In DNA, the CDR3 is TGTGCCAGCAGCTACACTAAAATAAGGGCAGGGGAGGTCTACGAGCAGTACGTC. Protein product: CASSYTKIRAGEVYEQYV. The rearrangement joins TRBV7-3 to TRBJ2-7; possibly TRBD1 or TRBD2 for D (6 bases each). This CDR3 comprises 18 residues. In germline, CDR1 is SGHTA, CDR2 FQGTGA. The ends were cut back, 4 bases at V and 3 bases at J, with 25 bases in the middle.

The chain joins TRBV4-3 to TRBJ2-4; maybe TRBD1 (7 bases). The V and J ends lost 3 bases and 8 bases respectively, with 23 bases between them. There are 17 residues in the CDR3. Germline loops: CDR1 LGHNA, CDR2 YSLEER. The CDR3 loop reads CASSQLQSGGGGDIQYF. The CDR3 DNA reads as TGCGCCAGCAGCCAGCTCCAAAGTGGAGGGGGCGGGGACATTCAGTACTTC.

This clonotype was seen repeatedly, ten times or more. V gene TRBV7-9 combines with J gene TRBJ2-3; 8 positions agree with TRBD1. V lost 5 bases, J lost 3 bases, and 7 bases stayed unmatched. The CDR3 has 15 amino acids. Germline lookup yields CDR1 SEHNR and CDR2 FQNEAQ (reference sequence). For the CDR3, the DNA is TGTGCCAGCAGCCCCAGGGGGCTCGGGACAGATACGCAGTATTTT. Its translation is CASSPRGLGTDTQYF.

The chain is built from TRBV7-9 and TRBJ1-3; 8 bases fit TRBD1. CDR3 size: 12 residues. Germline lookup yields CDR1 SEHNR and CDR2 FQNEAQ (reference sequence). The V and J ends lost 10 bases and 6 bases, in that order; junction bases with no gene match: 5. The CDR3 spells CATRQGANTIYF. The CDR3 region has the DNA TGTGCCACCCGCCAGGGGGCAAACACCATATATTTT.

V and J are TRBV7-3 and TRBJ2-5; TRBD2 aligns across 7 bases. Germline V gives CDR1 SGHTA, CDR2 FQGTGA. The CDR3 spans 15 residues. Germline trimming cut 6 bases from V and 1 base from J; bases unmatched to any gene: 8. The CDR3 DNA reads as TGTGCCAGCAGTGATGTGGGGGGGAGCCAAGAGACCCAGTACTTC. Encoded protein: CASSDVGGSQETQYF.

This clonotype was counted once. This chain uses TRBV20-1 with TRBJ2-1, with D perhaps TRBD2 (6 bases). This CDR3 is built from 13 residues. V lost 1 base and J lost 6, with 10 bases in between. Germline CDR1 reads DFQATT; CDR2 reads SNEGSKA (reference sequence). The CDR3 here is CSARGRGFNEQFF. The CDR3 nucleotides are TGCAGTGCTAGAGGGAGGGGTTTCAATGAGCAGTTCTTC.

This clonotype was found once. At one of its ends the junction is not consistent with the germline gene, which may arise from a read error. This chain connects TRBV12-3 or TRBV12-4 to TRBJ1-2; the D gene is possibly TRBD1 (5 bases). The CDR3 loop spans 15 amino acids. The CDR3 nucleotides read TGTGTCAGCAGCCCCGGACCCAGGGTAGACTATGGCTACACCTTC. Its protein is CVSSPGPRVDYGYTF.

This clonotype was seen a handful of times. This rearrangement joins TRBV10-3 to TRBJ2-2; D gene uncertain. CDR3 length: 13 amino acids. V shed 6 bases and J shed 0 bases, with 5 bases lying between them. Germline lookup yields CDR1 ENHRY and CDR2 SYGVKD. CDR3 coding DNA: TGTGCCATCAGAACTTCGAACACCGGGGAGCTGTTTTTT. Its translation: CAIRTSNTGELFF.

The chain joins TRBV6-6 to TRBJ1-2; D not certain. Trimming pared 5 bases from V and 7 bases from J, leaving 11 bases between. The CDR3 consists of 12 residues. The germline CDR1 and CDR2 sequences are MNHNY and SVGAGI (reference sequence). The CDR3: CASSEEKPGYTF. Written as DNA, the CDR3 is TGTGCCAGCAGTGAGGAGAAACCTGGCTACACCTTC.

The rearrangement uses TRBV6-4 and TRBJ1-1; D gene unclear. CDR3 size: 18 residues. The V end was cut by 4 bases, the J end by 0 bases, with 21 bases between. CDR1 and CDR2 from the germline V gene are MRHNA and SNTAGT. The CDR3, as DNA: TGTGCCAGCAGTGCCCTCACGGAGACCCGGGGATTGAACACTGAAGCTTTCTTT. Protein sequence: CASSALTETRGLNTEAFF.

The chain is built from TRBV28 and TRBJ2-3, with a possible D match to TRBD2 (6 bases). Germline assignment: CDR1 MDHEN and CDR2 SYDVKM. The CDR3 totals 17 residues. V lost 2 bases and J lost 1, with 16 bases in between. CDR3 nucleotides: TGTGCCAGCAGTTTAGAGGGGACGGGAGCCCGCACAGATACGCAGTATTTT. This sequence encodes CASSLEGTGARTDTQYF.

This clonotype occurred many times. This chain uses TRBV7-2 with TRBJ1-3; perhaps TRBD1 as D (6 bases). The germline V and J ends were trimmed by 4 bases and 0 bases, with 10 bases remaining between them. Germline lookup yields CDR1 SGHTA and CDR2 FQGNSA. This CDR3 contains 15 residues. The CDR3 reads CASSSRDISGNTIYF. In nucleotides, the CDR3 is TGTGCCAGCAGCTCCCGGGACATCTCTGGAAACACCATATATTTT.

The table lists this clonotype with a few counts. The DNA for the CDR3 is TGTGCCAGCAGTGGCTTCAGGGGAGAGACCCAGTACTTC. It codes for CASSGFRGETQYF. This chain joins TRBV27 and TRBJ2-5; D might be TRBD1 (6 bases). Trimming left V 5 bases short and J 4 bases short, with 11 bases between. CDR1 is MNHEY and CDR2 is SMNVEV in the germline V gene (reference sequence). This CDR3 has 13 amino acids.

The sample holds a few counts of this clonotype. The V and J genes are TRBV28 and TRBJ2-7; TRBD1 is a possible D gene (6 bases). Germline loops: CDR1 MDHEN, CDR2 SYDVKM. The CDR3 contains 13 residues. V was pared by 6 bases and J by 3 bases, with 12 bases between. The CDR3 nucleotides are TGTGCCAGCAGGGCAGGGGAATTCTACGAGCAGTACGTC. Translating it yields CASRAGEFYEQYV.

The gene calls are TRBV12-3 or TRBV12-4 and TRBJ2-1, with TRBD1 as a possible D gene (6 bases). V lost 2 bases to trimming and J lost 0 bases, with 23 bases between them. This CDR3 region has 20 residues. CDR3 sequence (DNA): TGTGCCAGCAGTTTAAGGTCCACAGGGCCACAAACCCTCTCCTACAATGAGCAGTTCTTC. Its translation: CASSLRSTGPQTLSYNEQFF.

This clonotype has just a few counts. The V and J genes are TRBV15 and TRBJ2-1, with no clear D. V lost 3 bases and J lost 4, with 13 bases in between. The CDR3 consists of 15 residues. From germline, CDR1 is LNHNV and CDR2 YYDKDF (reference sequence). This CDR3 is CATSSFPARYNEQFF. As DNA, the CDR3 is TGTGCCACCAGCAGTTTTCCCGCCCGATACAATGAGCAGTTCTTC.

V is TRBV5-5 and J is TRBJ2-7; D is uncertain. CDR1 and CDR2 from the germline V gene are SGHKS and YYEKEE (reference sequence). V gave up 1 base and J gave up 6 bases, with 11 bases separating them. The CDR3 is 13 residues long. CDR3 amino acids: CASSLWVPAEQYF. Here the CDR3 DNA reads TGTGCCAGCAGCTTGTGGGTGCCTGCCGAGCAGTACTTC. The variable domain in full, completed from reference TRBV5-5 and TRBJ2-7, reads DAGVTQSPTHLIKTRGQQVTLRCSPISGHKSVSWYQQVLGQGPQFIFQYYEKEERGRGNFPDRFSARQFPNYSSELNVNALLLGDSALYLCASSLWVPAEQYFGPGTRLTVT.

This chain uses TRBV5-5 with TRBJ1-1; 7 bases fit TRBD1. CDR1 is SGHKS, CDR2 YYEKEE, per germline (reference sequence). The CDR3 runs 16 residues. V shed 0 bases and J 3 bases; nucleotides not matched to a gene: 8. CDR3 sequence reads: CASSLVLGTADTEAFF. CDR3 bases: TGTGCCAGCAGCTTGGTTTTAGGGACAGCGGACACTGAAGCTTTCTTT.

The rearrangement links TRBV10-3 to TRBJ1-2; D is perhaps TRBD1 (5 bases). Germline lookup yields CDR1 ENHRY and CDR2 SYGVKD. The CDR3 is 16 residues long. V lost 5 bases and J 8 bases, leaving 24 bases between the germline ends. CDR3 protein: CAISSGTETPSGGYTF. The CDR3 nucleotides read TGTGCCATCAGTTCCGGGACGGAAACCCCTTCGGGGGGCTACACCTTC.

This clonotype came up a few times. V usage is TRBV12-3 or TRBV12-4 and J usage is TRBJ1-2; TRBD1 matches at 9 bases. The CDR3 is 14 amino acids. Trimming removed 5 bases from V and 4 bases from J; junction bases left unmatched: 5. The CDR3: CASSQTGGLYGYTF. DNA for the CDR3: TGTGCCAGCAGTCAGACAGGGGGGCTCTATGGCTACACCTTC.

V and J are TRBV12-3 or TRBV12-4 and TRBJ2-7; D possibly uses TRBD1 or TRBD2 (6 bases each). Trimming cost V 5 bases and J 3 bases, with 14 bases left between them. The CDR3 contains 14 residues. This CDR3 reads CASSRRGDGYEQYF. The CDR3 nucleotides are TGTGCCAGCAGTAGGAGGGGGGACGGCTACGAGCAGTACTTC.

J is TRBJ2-7 and V is TRBV7-2; maybe TRBD1 (6 bases). Germline loops: CDR1 SGHTA, CDR2 FQGNSA. The ends were cut back, 1 base at V and 6 bases at J, with 16 bases in the middle. This CDR3 spans 15 amino acids. CDR3 protein: CTSSLESGTRGEQYF. In nucleotides, the CDR3 is TGTACCAGCAGCTTAGAGTCGGGCACCAGGGGCGAGCAGTACTTC.

Comment on this clonotype: It may be a read error: a sequence one base away is much more abundant. The J gene is TRBJ2-1, the V gene TRBV7-6; 10 nucleotides agree with TRBD2. V lost 5 bases and J lost 4; bases outside the gene matches: 5. Germline assignment: CDR1 SGHVS and CDR2 FNYEAQ. This CDR3 has 15 residues. In DNA form, the CDR3 reads TGTGCCAGCAGCCTTACTAGCGGGATGTACAATGAGCAGTTCTTC. Translation gives CASSLTSGMYNEQFF.

This clonotype was recorded a few times. This rearrangement joins TRBV19 to TRBJ2-1; D is possibly TRBD2 (7 bases). The V end lost 8 bases, the J end lost 4 bases, and 15 bases lay between the germline ends. This CDR3 region has 14 residues. Germline lookup yields CDR1 LNHDA and CDR2 SQIVND (reference sequence). CDR3 amino acids: CASALGGPYNEQFF. CDR3 DNA sequence: TGTGCCAGTGCCCTCGGGGGGCCGTACAATGAGCAGTTCTTC. The full variable domain, rest sourced from reference TRBV19 and TRBJ2-1, is DGGITQSPKYLFRKEGQNVTLSCEQNLNHDAMYWYRQDPGQGLRLIYYSQIVNDFQKGDIAEGYSVSREKKESFPLTVTSAQKNPTAFYLCASALGGPYNEQFFGPGTRLTVL.